Listed here are 30 T cell receptor beta chains from one sample, sequenced in a study of long-term antiretroviral therapy in people with HIV. The assay, immunoSEQ v3.0, was run at survey level. The method was immunoSEQ multiplex PCR; TCRdb's version includes in-frame clones alone and lacks a portion of them. This table holds 26,000 or so clones, about three quarters found once. Sequencing used unsorted PBMCs, obtained 1.5 years before starting antiretroviral therapy. The origin of the receptors is a man between 18 and 29 years old with HIV.

The CDR3 is CAWSEGRGRDGYTF. CDR3 nucleotide sequence: TGTGCCTGGAGTGAGGGCAGGGGGAGGGATGGCTACACCTTC. The rearrangement links TRBV30 to TRBJ1-2; 7 positions match TRBD1. Germline V lookup: CDR1 GTSNPN, CDR2 SVGIG (reference sequence). The J segment lost 6 bases and the V segment lost 1 base, leaving 8 bases of the junction unmatched. The CDR3 consists of 14 residues.

This sequence joins TRBV9 and TRBJ1-6, with 8 bases matching TRBD1. Germline-derived CDR1 and CDR2 are SGDLS and YYNGEE. The trim removed 4 bases at V and 5 bases at J, leaving 2 bases unmatched. The CDR3 contains 14 residues. DNA for the CDR3: TGTGCCAGCAGCATGGGACAGGATAATTCACCCCTCCACTTT. Translation gives CASSMGQDNSPLHF.

The V gene is TRBV12-5, the J gene TRBJ1-1; perhaps TRBD1 as D (5 bases). The CDR3 sequence is 17 residues long. Germline V gene lookup returns CDR1 LGHNT and CDR2 FRNRAP. Trimming cost V 5 bases and J 6 bases, with 25 bases left between them. This CDR3 reads CASGEIPGRRRRAEAFF. CDR3 in DNA: TGTGCTAGTGGTGAAATACCGGGACGGAGAAGGAGGGCTGAAGCTTTCTTT.

A single count supports this clone. The J gene is TRBJ2-7, the V gene TRBV4-3, with D unresolved. The germline CDR1 and CDR2 sequences are LGHNA and YSLEER. CDR3 length: 15 amino acids. V was trimmed by 0 bases and J by 1 base, leaving 10 bases between them. The CDR3 sequence is CASSQDFLVSYEQYF. As DNA, the CDR3 is TGCGCCAGCAGCCAAGACTTCCTTGTATCCTACGAGCAGTACTTC.

In DNA form, the CDR3 reads TGTGCCAGCAGCCTTCCCGGCCGCACAGATACGCAGTATTTT. Translation gives CASSLPGRTDTQYF. The chain links TRBV7-9 to TRBJ2-3, with D uncertain. The CDR3 covers 14 residues. Germline CDR1 is SEHNR and CDR2 is FQNEAQ (reference sequence). V lost 5 bases and J 1 base, leaving 10 bases between the germline ends. The complete variable domain, with remaining parts taken from reference TRBV7-9 and TRBJ2-3, reads DTGVSQNPRHKITKRGQNVTFRCDPISEHNRLYWYRQTLGQGPEFLTYFQNEAQLEKSRLLSDRFSAERPKGSFSTLEIQRTEQGDSAMYLCASSLPGRTDTQYFGPGTRLTVL.

The chain's CDR3 is CASSTRLALQAQYF. CDR3 DNA: TGTGCCAGCAGCACCCGACTAGCGCTCCAGGCCCAGTACTTC. This sequence joins TRBV13 and TRBJ2-5, with 8 bases aligning to TRBD2. CDR1 is PRHDT and CDR2 is FYEKMQ in the germline V gene (reference sequence). The CDR3 runs 14 residues. J lost 9 bases, V lost 5 bases, and 11 bases had no gene match.

This clone was observed a few times. The V and J genes are TRBV5-6 and TRBJ1-1; possibly TRBD1 for D (5 bases). This CDR3 spans 14 amino acids. CDR1 is SGHDT, CDR2 YYEEEE, per germline. V gave up 2 bases and J gave up 4 bases, with 12 bases separating them. CDR3 sequence reads: CASSFGTPGTEAFF. CDR3 nucleotide sequence: TGTGCCAGCAGCTTTGGGACCCCGGGCACTGAAGCTTTCTTT.

The chain combines TRBV5-1 with TRBJ1-6; TRBD1 aligns across 10 bases. Germline CDR1 reads SGHRS; CDR2 reads YFSETQ. The CDR3 is 14 amino acids. With V trimmed by 4 bases and J by 7 bases, 2 bases remained unmatched. This CDR3 reads CASSETGGNSPLHF. CDR3 nucleotide sequence: TGCGCCAGCAGCGAGACAGGGGGCAATTCACCCCTCCACTTT.

The chain employs TRBV18 and TRBJ1-5; 9 bases are a match to TRBD1. This CDR3 comprises 17 residues. From germline, CDR1 is KGHSH and CDR2 LQKENI. The J segment lost 6 bases and the V segment lost 3 bases, leaving 12 bases of the junction unmatched. CDR3 sequence (DNA): TGTGCCAGCTCACCTCCCCACACCGGGACAGGGACTCAGCCCCAGCATTTT. Amino acid sequence: CASSPPHTGTGTQPQHF.

The chain uses TRBV12-2 and TRBJ2-1; the table's D gene call, TRBD1, was not cross checked with the DNA. TRBV12-2 is a listed pseudogene. The CDR3 is 18 residues long. The CDR3 nucleotides read TGTGCAAGTCGCTTAGGTCTTGGCCAGGGCATCTCCTACAATGAGCAGTTCTTC. This encodes CASRLGLGQGISYNEQFF.

The rearrangement uses TRBV19 and TRBJ1-1; TRBD1 agrees at 9 bases. V shed 6 bases, J shed 8 bases, and the junction held 10 bases outside the gene matches. CDR1 is LNHDA and CDR2 is SQIVND in the germline V gene (reference sequence). CDR3 length equals 14 residues. The DNA of the CDR3 is TGTGCCAGTAGAAGCCGGGACAGGGATTTGGAAGCTTTCTTT. This translates into CASRSRDRDLEAFF.

The chain couples TRBV7-3 to TRBJ2-5; perhaps TRBD1 as D (6 bases). The germline V gene encodes CDR1 SGHTA and CDR2 FQGTGA. V was trimmed by 2 bases and J by 2 bases, leaving 6 bases between them. The CDR3 extends over 13 amino acids. The CDR3 here is CASSLGQQETQYF. Written as DNA, the CDR3 is TGTGCCAGCAGCTTAGGACAGCAAGAGACCCAGTACTTC.

This clone was seen a single time. V and J are TRBV9 and TRBJ2-7, with D possibly being TRBD1 (7 bases). This CDR3 is 15 amino acids long. In germline, CDR1 is SGDLS, CDR2 YYNGEE. V lost 0 bases, J lost 4 bases, and 14 bases lay in between. CDR3 nucleotides: TGTGCCAGCAGCGTAGAGGAGGGGGCACTTTACGAGCAGTACTTC. Protein: CASSVEEGALYEQYF. The variable domain in full, with the rest retrieved from reference TRBV9 and TRBJ2-7, is DSGVTQTPKHLITATGQRVTLRCSPRSGDLSVYWYQQSLDQGLQFLIQYYNGEERAKGNILERFSAQQFPDLHSELNLSSLELGDSALYFCASSVEEGALYEQYFGPGTRLTVT.

The chain has TRBV19 and TRBJ1-5, with D uncertain. Germline CDR1 LNHDA, CDR2 SQIVND (reference sequence). CDR3 length: 16 residues. V was trimmed by 0 bases and J by 4 bases, leaving 13 bases between them. In DNA form, the CDR3 reads TGTGCCAGTAGTATAGATCAGCGCCAGTTTAATCAGCCCCAGCATTTT. This encodes CASSIDQRQFNQPQHF. The full variable domain, with the rest looked up from reference TRBV19 and TRBJ1-5, is DGGITQSPKYLFRKEGQNVTLSCEQNLNHDAMYWYRQDPGQGLRLIYYSQIVNDFQKGDIAEGYSVSREKKESFPLTVTSAQKNPTAFYLCASSIDQRQFNQPQHFGDGTRLSIL.

The chain employs TRBV18 and TRBJ2-3; TRBD2 matches at 8 bases. V was clipped by 6 bases and J by 7 bases; unmatched bases: 15. Germline CDR1 is KGHSH and CDR2 is LQKENI. The CDR3 spans 16 residues. The CDR3 here is CASSSSGSGATHTQYF. As DNA, the CDR3 is TGTGCCAGCTCGTCCAGCGGGAGCGGGGCAACGCATACGCAGTATTTT.

This sequence joins TRBV7-3 and TRBJ2-7; D uncertain. The CDR3 length is 13 residues. V was pared by 2 bases and J by 4 bases, with 9 bases between. The germline V gene has CDR1 SGHTA and CDR2 FQGTGA. This CDR3 reads CASSLGIGYEQYF. CDR3 DNA: TGTGCCAGCAGCTTAGGGATTGGGTACGAGCAGTACTTC.

The chain employs TRBV6-6 and TRBJ2-1; weak D call: TRBD1 (5 bases). The CDR3 is 13 amino acids. Germline CDR1 and CDR2: MNHNY and SVGAGI (reference sequence). V was shortened by 9 bases and J by 4 bases, with 13 bases between the two germline ends. The CDR3 coding sequence is TGTGCCAGTTTGACAGACCGGTACAATGAGCAGTTCTTC. Translation gives CASLTDRYNEQFF.

The chain carries TRBV2 and TRBJ2-5; possibly TRBD1 for D (6 bases). The V end lost 7 bases, the J end lost 5 bases, and 17 bases lay between the germline ends. Germline loops: CDR1 SNHLY, CDR2 FYNNEI. The CDR3 loop spans 14 amino acids. CDR3 DNA sequence: TGTGCCAGCACACCGGGACATGTAGCGGAGACCCAGTACTTC. As protein: CASTPGHVAETQYF.

The chain uses TRBV6-6 and TRBJ2-7; D is undetermined. The germline V gene encodes CDR1 MNHNY and CDR2 SVGAGI (reference sequence). The CDR3 is 15 amino acids. The germline V and J ends were trimmed by 2 bases and 0 bases, with 11 bases remaining between them. In DNA form, the CDR3 reads TGTGCCAGCAGTTACCCTCCCGAGAGCTCCTACGAGCAGTACTTC. Protein: CASSYPPESSYEQYF.

The rearrangement uses TRBV19 and TRBJ2-1, with D possibly called TRBD1 or TRBD2 (5 bases each). Germline CDR1 reads LNHDA; CDR2 reads SQIVND (reference sequence). This CDR3 contains 13 residues. Trimming stripped 9 bases from V and 0 bases from J, with 9 bases between. The CDR3 nucleotides read TGTGCCAGCCGGGACGACTCCTACAATGAGCAGTTCTTC. It specifies CASRDDSYNEQFF.

The chain uses TRBV2 and TRBJ2-7; possibly TRBD1 or TRBD2 for D (5 bases each). CDR1 SNHLY and CDR2 FYNNEI come from the germline V gene. This CDR3 contains 15 residues. V lost 8 bases and J lost 7, with 24 bases in between. The CDR3: CASRITIFRDGEQYF. As DNA, the CDR3 is TGTGCCAGCCGTATAACCATATTCAGGGACGGGGAGCAGTACTTC.

The chain is built from TRBV18 and TRBJ2-5, with D possibly matching TRBD1 (6 bases). Germline V gives CDR1 KGHSH, CDR2 LQKENI. Trimming pared 2 bases from V and 5 bases from J, leaving 12 bases between. The CDR3 is 14 amino acids. The CDR3 sequence is CASSPAGERETQYF. In DNA form, the CDR3 reads TGTGCCAGCTCACCAGCAGGGGAGAGGGAGACCCAGTACTTC.

The chain employs TRBV6-6 and TRBJ1-2; no clear D gene. Trimming cost V 4 bases and J 0 bases, with 15 bases left between them. This CDR3 region has 16 residues. Germline V gene sequence: CDR1 MNHNY, CDR2 SVGAGI (reference sequence). CDR3 coding DNA: TGTGCCAGCAGTTCCAACCCTTGGGCTACTAACTATGGCTACACCTTC. Translation gives CASSSNPWATNYGYTF.

Of note for this clone: A junction boundary mismatches the germline segment, possibly from a read error. The chain uses TRBV2 and TRBJ2-1; D is undetermined. The CDR3 totals 14 residues. Germline assignment: CDR1 SNHLY and CDR2 FYNNEI. The CDR3 coding sequence is TGTGCCAGCTGTGACATGATGGGCTACAATGAGCAGTTCTTC. Translation gives CASCDMMGYNEQFF.

The V and J genes are TRBV7-9 and TRBJ2-2, with 7 bases lining up with TRBD2. This CDR3 has 13 residues. With V trimmed by 8 bases and J by 3 bases, 3 bases remained unmatched. Germline lookup yields CDR1 SEHNR and CDR2 FQNEAQ (reference sequence). The CDR3 spells CASGGVDTGELFF. CDR3 bases: TGTGCCAGCGGGGGGGTCGACACCGGGGAGCTGTTTTTT.

This sequence joins TRBV28 and TRBJ2-7; 14 bases map to TRBD2. V was pared by 5 bases and J by 5 bases, with 5 bases of the junction left unmatched. This CDR3 is built from 15 residues. CDR1 and CDR2 from the germline V gene are MDHEN and SYDVKM. CDR3: CASSQGLAGEDEQYF. In nucleotides, the CDR3 is TGTGCCAGCAGTCAGGGACTAGCGGGAGAGGACGAGCAGTACTTC.

This chain uses TRBV4-3 with TRBJ2-1; 7 nucleotides match TRBD1. Germline CDR1 is LGHNA and CDR2 is YSLEER. The V gene end was trimmed by 0 bases and the J gene end by 13 bases; junction bases not matched to a gene: 15. This CDR3 contains 16 residues. Here the CDR3 reads CASSQDKGARLTRQFF. CDR3 DNA: TGCGCCAGCAGCCAAGATAAGGGGGCTAGGCTTACGCGCCAGTTCTTC.

V and J are TRBV30 and TRBJ1-5; 8 bases agree with TRBD1. The trim removed 4 bases at V and 6 bases at J, leaving 8 bases unmatched. The germline V gene has CDR1 GTSNPN and CDR2 SVGIG (reference sequence). The CDR3 loop spans 14 amino acids. CDR3 sequence reads: CAWTQRTGTQPQHF. DNA for the CDR3: TGTGCCTGGACCCAGAGGACAGGGACTCAGCCCCAGCATTTT.

This clone has more than one count but fewer than ten. The chain joins TRBV7-9 to TRBJ1-6; D not certain. V shed 5 bases and J shed 7 bases, with 12 bases lying between them. Looked up from germline, CDR1 is SEHNR and CDR2 is FQNEAQ (reference sequence). CDR3 length: 14 residues. CDR3 region: CASSGGGKNSPLHF. The DNA of the CDR3 is TGTGCCAGCAGCGGCGGCGGGAAGAATTCACCCCTCCACTTT.

This chain links TRBV6-6 with TRBJ1-1, with D possibly being TRBD1 (5 bases). V was trimmed by 0 bases and J by 3 bases, leaving 11 bases between them. The CDR3 contains 15 residues. Germline values: CDR1 MNHNY, CDR2 SVGAGI (reference sequence). The CDR3 DNA reads TGTGCCAGCAGTTACTCCCCGGGGGGGGACACTGAAGCTTTCTTT. This translates into CASSYSPGGDTEAFF.